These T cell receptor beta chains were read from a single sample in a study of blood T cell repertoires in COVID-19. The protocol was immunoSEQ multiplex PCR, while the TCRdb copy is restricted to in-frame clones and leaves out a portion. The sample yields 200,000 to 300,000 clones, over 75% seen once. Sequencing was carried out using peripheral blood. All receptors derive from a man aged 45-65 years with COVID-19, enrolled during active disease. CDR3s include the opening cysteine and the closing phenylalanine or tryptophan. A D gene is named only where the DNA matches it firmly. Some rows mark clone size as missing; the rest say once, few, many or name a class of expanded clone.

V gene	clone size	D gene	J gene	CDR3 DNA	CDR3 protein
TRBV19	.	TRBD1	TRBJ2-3	TGTGCCAGTAGCTCTGCCGGGTGGGACAGGGGCACAGATACGCAGTATTTT	CASSSAGWDRGTDTQYF
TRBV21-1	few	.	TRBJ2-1	TGTGCCAGCAACTCCAAGCGGGGGGTACTACAGGAGCAGTTCTTC	CASNSKRGVLQEQFF
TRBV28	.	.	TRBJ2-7	TGTGCCAGCACCCAGAGGGAAAGGCTCTACGAGCAGTACTTC	CASTQRERLYEQYF
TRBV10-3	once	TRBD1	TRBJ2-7	TGTGCCACCACGCGAGGGACAGAATACGAGCAGTACTTC	CATTRGTEYEQYF
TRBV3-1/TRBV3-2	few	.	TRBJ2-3	TGTGCCAGCAGACCTAAGAATCCTAGCACAGATACGCAGTATTTT	CASRPKNPSTDTQYF
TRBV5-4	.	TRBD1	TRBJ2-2	TGTGCCAGCAGCCGGGGACAGGGTTTCAACACCGGGGAGCTGTTTTTT	CASSRGQGFNTGELFF
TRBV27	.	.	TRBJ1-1	TGTGCCAGCAGGATCTACGGGGGGAACACTGAAGCTTTCTTT	CASRIYGGNTEAFF
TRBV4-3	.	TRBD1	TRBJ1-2	TGCGCCAGCAGCCGGGACAGGGCTGACTATGGCTACACCTTC	CASSRDRADYGYTF
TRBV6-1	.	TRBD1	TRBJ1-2	TGTGCCAGCAGTGAGGGACAGGGGGATAGCTACACCTTC	CASSEGQGDSYTF
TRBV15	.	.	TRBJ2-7	TGTGCCACCAGCACCTGCCAGGGCTGCGAGCAGTACTTC	CATSTCQGCEQYF
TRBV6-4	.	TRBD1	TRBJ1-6	TGTGCCAGCAGTGAGAACAGGGGAGGTTCACCCCTCCACTTT	CASSENRGGSPLHF
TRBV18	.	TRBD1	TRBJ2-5	TGTGCCAGCTCACCCCGGACAGGGGGAGAGACCCAGTACTTC	CASSPRTGGETQYF
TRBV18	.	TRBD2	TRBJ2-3	TGTGCCAGCTCAGTACCGGGACTAGGCACAGATACGCAGTATTTT	CASSVPGLGTDTQYF
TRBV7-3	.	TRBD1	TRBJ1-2	TGTGCCAGCAGCTTGACAGGGGACTATGGCTACACCTTC	CASSLTGDYGYTF
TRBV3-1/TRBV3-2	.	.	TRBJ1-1	TGTGCCAGCAGCCAGCGGGAGGTGAACACTGAAGCTTTCTTT	CASSQREVNTEAFF
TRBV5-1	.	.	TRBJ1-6	TGCGCCAGCAGCTTGGAATGGGGGGATGAGGAGAATTCACCCCTCCACTTT	CASSLEWGDEENSPLHF
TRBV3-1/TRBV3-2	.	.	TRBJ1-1	TGTGCCAGCAGCCAAGATCAAGGGAGTCAAGCTTTCTTT	CASSQDQGSQAFF
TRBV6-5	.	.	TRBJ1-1	TGTGCCAGCAGTTCCAGACAGAACACTGAAGCTTTCTTT	CASSSRQNTEAFF
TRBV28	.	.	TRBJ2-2	TGTGCCAGCAGTTTACGGTGGGGGGAGCTGTTTTTT	CASSLRWGELFF
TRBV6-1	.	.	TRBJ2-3	TGTGCCAGCAGTGATTTTAATACGCAGTATTTT	CASSDFNTQYF
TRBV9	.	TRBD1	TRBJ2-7	TGTGCCAGCAGCGCAGGACAGGGGAGGAACGAGCAGTACTTC	CASSAGQGRNEQYF
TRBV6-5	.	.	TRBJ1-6	TGTGCCAGCAGACCGGACAGAAATTCACCCCTCCACTTT	CASRPDRNSPLHF
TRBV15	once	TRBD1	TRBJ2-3	TGTGCCACCAGCAGAGAAGACAGGGTGACAGATACGCAGTATTTT	CATSREDRVTDTQYF
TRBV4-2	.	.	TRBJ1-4	TGTGCCAGCAGCCAAGAAGGGGGTATTAATGAAAAACTGTTTTTT	CASSQEGGINEKLFF
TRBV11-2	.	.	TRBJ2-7	TGTGCCAGCAGCTTACCAGACAGCTCCTACGAGCAGTACTTC	CASSLPDSSYEQYF
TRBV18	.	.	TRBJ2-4	TGTGCCAGCTCACAAGGACAAAGTCAGTACTTC	CASSQGQSQYF
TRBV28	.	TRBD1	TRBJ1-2	TGTGCCAGCTTCGCAGGGGGGAACTTGAACTATGGCTACACCTTC	CASFAGGNLNYGYTF
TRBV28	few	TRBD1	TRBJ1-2	TGTGCCAGCAGCCTACAGGGGGCCTATGGCTACACCTTC	CASSLQGAYGYTF
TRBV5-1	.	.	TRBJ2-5	TGCGCCAGCAGTGGAGACTTCCAAGAGACCCAGTACTTC	CASSGDFQETQYF
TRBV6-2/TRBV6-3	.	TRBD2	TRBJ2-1	TGTGCCAGCAGTCCAAATTCGGGACTAGCGGGGGGGCGTTATCTCTTC	CASSPNSGLAGGRYLF
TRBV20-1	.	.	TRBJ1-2	TGCAGTGCTAGTCCCCGGGACACGAACTTGGCTGGCTACACCTTC	CSASPRDTNLAGYTF
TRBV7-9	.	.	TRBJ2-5	TGTGCCAGCAGCTTATCAGCGAAAGAGACCCAGTACTTC	CASSLSAKETQYF
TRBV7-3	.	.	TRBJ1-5	TGTGCCAGCGCGATTCGGGGGACTCAGCCCCAGCATTTT	CASAIRGTQPQHF
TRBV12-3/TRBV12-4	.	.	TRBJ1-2	TGTGCCAGCAGTTTAGGGCAGTCTTATGGCTACACCTTC	CASSLGQSYGYTF
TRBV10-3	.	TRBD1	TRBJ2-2	TGTGCCATCAGGAAGGGATTCAACAGGGGGAACACCGGGGAGCTGTTTTTT	CAIRKGFNRGNTGELFF
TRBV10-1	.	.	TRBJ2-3	TGCGCCAGCAGTGAGTCTGTAGCTACGCAGTATTTT	CASSESVATQYF
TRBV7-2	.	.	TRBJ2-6	TGTGCCAGCAGCTTAGTATACAGCTCTGGGGCCAACGTCCTGACTTTC	CASSLVYSSGANVLTF
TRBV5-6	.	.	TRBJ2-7	TGTGCCAGCAGTTCCGGGACAATCGACGAGCAGTACTTC	CASSSGTIDEQYF
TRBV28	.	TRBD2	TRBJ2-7	TGTGCCAGCAGTCAAGGGACTAGCGGGGTCTACGAGCAGTACTTC	CASSQGTSGVYEQYF
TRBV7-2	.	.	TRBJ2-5	TGTGCCAGCAGCTTAGAGACTTTGGAGACCCAGTACTTC	CASSLETLETQYF
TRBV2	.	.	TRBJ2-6	TGTGCCAGCAGTGGATCCAGGGGTTCTGGGGCCAACGTCCTGACTTTC	CASSGSRGSGANVLTF
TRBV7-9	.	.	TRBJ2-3	TGTGCCAGCAGCTCACGGCAGGGTACGCAGTATTTT	CASSSRQGTQYF